This is a list of T cell receptor beta chains from one sample in a study of PD-L1 blockade in urothelial cancer. The protocol was immunoSEQ multiplex PCR, while the TCRdb copy is restricted to in-frame clones and leaves out a portion. Among 40,000 or so clones, 86% were seen once, and the ten largest hold roughly 24%. The sequencing here drew on PBMCs, taken around atezolizumab (anti-PD-L1) treatment. These receptors came from a man aged 60 to 75 with urothelial cancer. Each CDR3 is given with its conserved first and last residue. Fields, in order: clone size, V gene, CDR3 protein. Where a row states a size, it is once, few, many or the class of an expanded clone; other rows omit it.

>-|TRBV30
CAWSVGGDSYEQYF
>few|TRBV30
CAWTRSGTERLNEQFF
>-|TRBV5-4
CASSWATSGRAGELFF
>-|TRBV4-1
CASSQEGGQRSDTQYF
>-|TRBV4-3
CASSQGLVGGLNTGELFF
>-|TRBV7-2
CASSLGFGTGVIEQYF
>-|TRBV9
CASSASGRETQYF
>-|TRBV5-5
CASSLNNEAGNTIYF
>-|TRBV6-6
CASSFGQGRNQPQHF
>-|TRBV6-5
CASTPGGRGTGELFF
>few|TRBV4-3
CASSHAPGGASYEQYF
>-|TRBV2
CASRRPGQVPSGANVLTF
>-|TRBV18
CASSGGGVSNQPQHF
>-|TRBV27
CASSLAREAYNEQFF
>few|TRBV9
CASSDRQARNTEAFF
>-|TRBV13
CASSWTDNYGYTF
>-|TRBV7-6
CASSIYYNQPQHF
>-|TRBV19
CASRPGGQGRNEAFF
>-|TRBV6-5
CASSPRQVNQPQHF
>-|TRBV6-5
CASSTRGRRGNTIYF
>-|TRBV5-1
CASSLREGFTYEQYF
>-|TRBV5-1
CASSSGYPGANVLTF
>-|TRBV18
CASSRGDRDTDTQYF
>-|TRBV5-1
CASTGGWGNTGELFF
>-|TRBV9
CASSLGRREHNEQFF
>-|TRBV7-2
CASSLGPGLEAFF
>-|TRBV11-3
CASSPIAGNTDTQYF
>-|TRBV7-2
CASSWRTAGQETQYF
>-|TRBV5-1
CASSLTGINYEQYF
>-|TRBV19
CASGKQGQETQYF
>-|TRBV7-7
CASSSWTSGQYQETQYF
>-|TRBV29-1
CAKRGDTDTQYF
>-|TRBV28
CASEGMNTEAFF
>-|TRBV5-1
CASSLLGVGSGNTIYF
>-|TRBV18
CASSPTGKGQETQYF
>few|TRBV27
CASSPHDRGGLNYGYTF
>-|TRBV29-1
CSVEDGPGNQPQHF
>-|TRBV11-1
CASSLEGVTGELFF
>-|TRBV6-4
CVRGGPRSGELFF
>-|TRBV2
CASKGLLESPLHF
>-|TRBV10-3
CAISERDTASSYNEQFF
>-|TRBV7-2
CASSLIYRDRSDNYGYTF
>-|TRBV5-6
CASSPARTAGNYGYTF
>few|TRBV7-2
CASSLYPGVGNTIYF
>-|TRBV7-6
CASSLVGGGNEQFF
>-|TRBV4-3
CASSQDIVNEKLFF